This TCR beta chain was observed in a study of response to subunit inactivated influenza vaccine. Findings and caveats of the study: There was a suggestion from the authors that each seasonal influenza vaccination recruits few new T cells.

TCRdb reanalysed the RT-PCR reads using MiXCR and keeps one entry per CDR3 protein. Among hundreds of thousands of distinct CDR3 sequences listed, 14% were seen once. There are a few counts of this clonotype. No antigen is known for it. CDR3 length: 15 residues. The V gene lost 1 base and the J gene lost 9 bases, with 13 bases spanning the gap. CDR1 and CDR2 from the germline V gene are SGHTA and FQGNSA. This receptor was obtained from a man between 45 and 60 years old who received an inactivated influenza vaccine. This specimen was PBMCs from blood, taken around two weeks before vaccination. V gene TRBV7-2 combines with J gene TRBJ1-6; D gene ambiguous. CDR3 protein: CASSLVAGKGSPLHF. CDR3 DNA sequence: TGTGCCAGCAGCTTAGTGGCCGGGAAGGGTTCACCCCTCCACTTT.